This TCR beta chain was observed in a study of molecular identifiers for immune sequencing clone quantification. Germline-derived CDR1 and CDR2 are LGHDT and YNNKEL (reference sequence). The CDR3 is 15 amino acids. Deletions cut 0 bases from V and 2 bases from J, with 9 bases between. TCRdb processed the PCR reads anew with MiXCR; each CDR3 protein has one entry. Of around 470,000 distinct CDR3 sequences detected, over 20% appear once; the ten largest clones hold around 0.84%. This clonotype was detected a few times. The sample consisted of naive CD8+ T cells from blood, with Jurkat cell RNA spiked in. As for subset: FACS-sorted CD8+CD4-CCR7+CD45RA+ naive T cells. The TCR was taken from a human donor in good health. Some libraries in this study had Jurkat cell RNA spiked in. J is TRBJ2-3 and V is TRBV3-1; D is possibly TRBD2 (5 bases). CDR3 protein: CASSQDFGDTDTQYF. The CDR3 coding sequence is TGTGCCAGCAGCCAAGATTTCGGGGACACAGATACGCAGTATTTT.